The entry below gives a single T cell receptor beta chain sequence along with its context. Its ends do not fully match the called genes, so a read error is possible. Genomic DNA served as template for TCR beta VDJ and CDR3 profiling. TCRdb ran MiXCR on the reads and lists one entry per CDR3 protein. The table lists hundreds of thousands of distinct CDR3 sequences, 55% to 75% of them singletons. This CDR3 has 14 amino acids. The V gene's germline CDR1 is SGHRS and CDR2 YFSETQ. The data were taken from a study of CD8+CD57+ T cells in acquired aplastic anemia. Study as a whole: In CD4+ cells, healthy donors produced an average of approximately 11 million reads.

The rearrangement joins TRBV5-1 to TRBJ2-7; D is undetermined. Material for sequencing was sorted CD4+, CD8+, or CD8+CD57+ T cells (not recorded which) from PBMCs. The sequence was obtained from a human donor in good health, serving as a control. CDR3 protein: CASSLANRTSEQYF. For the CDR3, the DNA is TGTGCCAGCAGCTTGGCCAATCGCACCTCCGAGCAGTACTTC.